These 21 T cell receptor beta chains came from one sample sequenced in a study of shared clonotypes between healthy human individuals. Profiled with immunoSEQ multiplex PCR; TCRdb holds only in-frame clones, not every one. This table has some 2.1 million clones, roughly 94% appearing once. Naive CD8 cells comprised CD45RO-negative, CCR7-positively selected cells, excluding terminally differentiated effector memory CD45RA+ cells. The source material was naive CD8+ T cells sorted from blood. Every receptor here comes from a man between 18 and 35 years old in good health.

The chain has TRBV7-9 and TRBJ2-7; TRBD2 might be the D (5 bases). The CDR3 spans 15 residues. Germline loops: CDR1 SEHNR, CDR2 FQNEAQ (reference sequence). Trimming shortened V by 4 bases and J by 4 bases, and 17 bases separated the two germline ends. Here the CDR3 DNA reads TGTGCCAGCAGCTCCCCCCCGCCTGAGGGTTACGAGCAGTACTTC. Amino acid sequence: CASSSPPPEGYEQYF.

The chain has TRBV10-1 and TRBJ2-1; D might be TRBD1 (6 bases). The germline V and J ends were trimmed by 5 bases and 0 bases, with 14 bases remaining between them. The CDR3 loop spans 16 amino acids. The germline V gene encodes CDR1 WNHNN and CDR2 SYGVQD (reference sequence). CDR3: CASSPTGQFSYNEQFF. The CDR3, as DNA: TGCGCCAGCAGTCCCACAGGACAGTTCTCCTACAATGAGCAGTTCTTC.

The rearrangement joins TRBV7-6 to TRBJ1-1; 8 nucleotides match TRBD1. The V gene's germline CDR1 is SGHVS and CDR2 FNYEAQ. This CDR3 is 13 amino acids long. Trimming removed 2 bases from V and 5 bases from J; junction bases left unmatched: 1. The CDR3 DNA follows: TGTGCCAGCAGCTTAAGACAGGGGACTGAAGCTTTCTTT. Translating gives CASSLRQGTEAFF. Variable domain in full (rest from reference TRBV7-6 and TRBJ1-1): GAGVSQSPRYKVTKRGQDVALRCDPISGHVSLYWYRQALGQGPEFLTYFNYEAQQDKSGLPNDRFSAERPEGSISTLTIQRTEQRDSAMYRCASSLRQGTEAFFGQGTRLTVV.

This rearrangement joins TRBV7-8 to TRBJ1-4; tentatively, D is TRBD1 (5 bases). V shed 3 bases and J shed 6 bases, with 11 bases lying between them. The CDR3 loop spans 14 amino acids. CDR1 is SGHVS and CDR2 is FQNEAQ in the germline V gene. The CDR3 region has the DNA TGTGCCAGCAGCTTGGGGGGACCCGATGAAAAACTGTTTTTT. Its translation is CASSLGGPDEKLFF. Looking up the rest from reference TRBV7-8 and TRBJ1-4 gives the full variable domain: GAGVSQSPRYKVAKRGQDVALRCDPISGHVSLFWYQQALGQGPEFLTYFQNEAQLDKSGLPSDRFFAERPEGSVSTLKIQRTQQEDSAVYLCASSLGGPDEKLFFGSGTQLSVL.

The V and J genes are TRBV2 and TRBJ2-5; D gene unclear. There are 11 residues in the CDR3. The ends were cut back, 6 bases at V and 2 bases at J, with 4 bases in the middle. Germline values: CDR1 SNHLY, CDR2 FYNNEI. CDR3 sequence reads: CASSWQETQYF. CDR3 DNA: TGTGCCAGCAGCTGGCAAGAGACCCAGTACTTC. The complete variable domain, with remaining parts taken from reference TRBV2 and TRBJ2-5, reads EPEVTQTPSHQVTQMGQEVILRCVPISNHLYFYWYRQILGQKVEFLVSFYNNEISEKSEIFDDQFSVERPDGSNFTLKIRSTKLEDSAMYFCASSWQETQYFGPGTRLLVL.

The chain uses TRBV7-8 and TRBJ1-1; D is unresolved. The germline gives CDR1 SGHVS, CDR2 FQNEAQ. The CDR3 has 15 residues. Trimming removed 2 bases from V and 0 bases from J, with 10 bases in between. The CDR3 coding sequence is TGTGCCAGCAGCTTAATTGAGCACATGAACACTGAAGCTTTCTTT. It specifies CASSLIEHMNTEAFF.

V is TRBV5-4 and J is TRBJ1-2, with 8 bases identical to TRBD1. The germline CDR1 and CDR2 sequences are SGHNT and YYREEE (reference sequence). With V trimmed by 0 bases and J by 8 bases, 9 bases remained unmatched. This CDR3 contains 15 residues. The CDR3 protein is CASSLGDTGGWGYTF. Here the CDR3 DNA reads TGTGCCAGCAGCTTGGGGGACACAGGGGGATGGGGCTACACCTTC.

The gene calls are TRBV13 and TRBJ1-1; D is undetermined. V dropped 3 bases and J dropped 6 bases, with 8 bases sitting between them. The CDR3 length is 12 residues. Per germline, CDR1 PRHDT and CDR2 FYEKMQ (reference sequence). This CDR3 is CASSFADAEAFF. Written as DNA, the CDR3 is TGTGCCAGCAGCTTTGCGGACGCTGAAGCTTTCTTT.

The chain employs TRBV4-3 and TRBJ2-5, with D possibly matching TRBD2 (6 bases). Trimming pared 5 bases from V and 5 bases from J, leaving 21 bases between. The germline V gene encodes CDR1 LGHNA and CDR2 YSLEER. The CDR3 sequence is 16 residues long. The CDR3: CASSKRDGPGRETQYF. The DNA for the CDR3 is TGCGCCAGCAGCAAAAGAGACGGGCCGGGGAGGGAGACCCAGTACTTC.

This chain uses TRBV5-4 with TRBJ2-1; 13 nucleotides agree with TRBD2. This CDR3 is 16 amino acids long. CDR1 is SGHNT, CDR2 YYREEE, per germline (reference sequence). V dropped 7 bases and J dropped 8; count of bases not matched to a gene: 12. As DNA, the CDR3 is TGTGCCAGCTTTGGGCAACTAGCGGGGGGGATCTATGAGCAGTTCTTC. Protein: CASFGQLAGGIYEQFF. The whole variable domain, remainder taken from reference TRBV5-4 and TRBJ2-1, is ETGVTQSPTHLIKTRGQQVTLRCSSQSGHNTVSWYQQALGQGPQFIFQYYREEENGRGNFPPRFSGLQFPNYSSELNVNALELDDSALYLCASFGQLAGGIYEQFFGPGTRLTVL.

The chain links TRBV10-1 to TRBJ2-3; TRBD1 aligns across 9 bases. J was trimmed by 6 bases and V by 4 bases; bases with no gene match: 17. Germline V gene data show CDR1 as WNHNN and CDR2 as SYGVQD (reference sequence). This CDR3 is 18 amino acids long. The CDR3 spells CASSGEAGQGVIADTQYF. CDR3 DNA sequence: TGCGCCAGCAGTGGCGAAGCGGGACAGGGTGTGATAGCGGATACGCAGTATTTT.

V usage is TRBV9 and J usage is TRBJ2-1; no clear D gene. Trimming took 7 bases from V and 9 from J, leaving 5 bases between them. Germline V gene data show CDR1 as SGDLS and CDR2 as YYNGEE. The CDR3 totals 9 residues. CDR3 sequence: CASGAEQFF. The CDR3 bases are TGTGCCAGCGGTGCTGAGCAGTTCTTC.

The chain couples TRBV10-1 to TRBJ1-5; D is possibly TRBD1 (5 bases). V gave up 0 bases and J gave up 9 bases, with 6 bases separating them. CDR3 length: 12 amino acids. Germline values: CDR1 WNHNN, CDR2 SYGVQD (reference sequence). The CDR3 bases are TGCGCCAGCAGTGAGTCGACAGTGCCCCAGCATTTT. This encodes CASSESTVPQHF.

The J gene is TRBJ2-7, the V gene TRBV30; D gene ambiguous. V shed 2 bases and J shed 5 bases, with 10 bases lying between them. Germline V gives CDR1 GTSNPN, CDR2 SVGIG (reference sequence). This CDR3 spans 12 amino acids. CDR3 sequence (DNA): TGTGCCTGGAGTCTAGTCAGCGACGAGCAGTACTTC. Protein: CAWSLVSDEQYF.

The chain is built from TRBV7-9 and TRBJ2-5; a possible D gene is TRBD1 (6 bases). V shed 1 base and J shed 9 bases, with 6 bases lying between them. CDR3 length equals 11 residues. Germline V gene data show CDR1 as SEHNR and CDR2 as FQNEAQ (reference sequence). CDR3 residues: CASSLEGAQYF. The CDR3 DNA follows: TGTGCCAGCAGCTTAGAGGGGGCCCAGTACTTC.

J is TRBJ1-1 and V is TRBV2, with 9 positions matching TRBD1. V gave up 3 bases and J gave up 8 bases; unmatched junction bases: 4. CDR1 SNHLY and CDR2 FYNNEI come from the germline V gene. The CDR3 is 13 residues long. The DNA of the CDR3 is TGTGCCAGCAGTGATACAGGGGGCCTCGAAGCTTTCTTT. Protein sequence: CASSDTGGLEAFF.

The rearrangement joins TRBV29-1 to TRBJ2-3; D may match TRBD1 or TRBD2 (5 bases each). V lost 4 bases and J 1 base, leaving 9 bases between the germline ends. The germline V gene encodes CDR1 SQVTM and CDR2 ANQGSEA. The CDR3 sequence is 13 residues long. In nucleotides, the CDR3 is TGCAGCGTTGTTATGGGGGGCACAGATACGCAGTATTTT. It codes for CSVVMGGTDTQYF.

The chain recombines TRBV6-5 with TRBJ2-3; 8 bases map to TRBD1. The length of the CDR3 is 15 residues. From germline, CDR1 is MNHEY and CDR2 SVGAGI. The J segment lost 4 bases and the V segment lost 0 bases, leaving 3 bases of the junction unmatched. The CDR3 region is CASSYSTTGADTQYF. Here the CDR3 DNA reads TGTGCCAGCAGTTACTCAACGACAGGGGCAGATACGCAGTATTTT.

The CDR3 DNA sequence: TGTGCCAGCACTCTGGACCGCTTTGGGGACTACGAGCAGTACTTC. This translates into CASTLDRFGDYEQYF. The chain combines TRBV6-5 with TRBJ2-7; D not certain. V gave up 7 bases and J gave up 3 bases, with 19 bases separating them. Germline lookup yields CDR1 MNHEY and CDR2 SVGAGI. There are 15 residues in the CDR3.

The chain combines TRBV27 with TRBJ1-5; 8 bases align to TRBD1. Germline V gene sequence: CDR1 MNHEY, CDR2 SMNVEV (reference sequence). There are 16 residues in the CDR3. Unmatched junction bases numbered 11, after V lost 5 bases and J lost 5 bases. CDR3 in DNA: TGTGCCAGCAGTCAAGGACAGGGTATGGGTGATCAGCCCCAGCATTTT. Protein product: CASSQGQGMGDQPQHF.

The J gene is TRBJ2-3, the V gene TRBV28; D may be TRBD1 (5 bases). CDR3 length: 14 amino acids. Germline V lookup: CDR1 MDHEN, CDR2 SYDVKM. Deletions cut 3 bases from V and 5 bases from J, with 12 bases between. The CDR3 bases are TGTGCCAGCAGTTTGAGGTCTAGGGGAGATACGCAGTATTTT. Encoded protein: CASSLRSRGDTQYF.